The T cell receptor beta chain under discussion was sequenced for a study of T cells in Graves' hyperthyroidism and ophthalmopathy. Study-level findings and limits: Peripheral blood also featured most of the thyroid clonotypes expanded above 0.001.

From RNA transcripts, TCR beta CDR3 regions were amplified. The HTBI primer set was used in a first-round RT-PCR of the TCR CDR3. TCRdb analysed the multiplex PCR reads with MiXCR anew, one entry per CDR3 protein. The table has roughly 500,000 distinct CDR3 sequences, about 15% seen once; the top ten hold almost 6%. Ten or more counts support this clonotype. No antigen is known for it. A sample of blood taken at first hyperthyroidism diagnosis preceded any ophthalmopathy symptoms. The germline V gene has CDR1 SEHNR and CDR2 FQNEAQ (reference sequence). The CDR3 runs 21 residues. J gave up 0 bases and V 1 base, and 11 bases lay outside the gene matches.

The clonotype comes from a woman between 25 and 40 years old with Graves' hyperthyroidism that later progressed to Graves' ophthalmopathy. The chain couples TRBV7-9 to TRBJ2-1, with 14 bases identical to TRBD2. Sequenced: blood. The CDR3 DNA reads TGTGCCAGCAGCTTAGGATTTCGGACTAGCGGGAGGACCATCTCCTACAATGAGCAGTTCTTC. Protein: CASSLGFRTSGRTISYNEQFF. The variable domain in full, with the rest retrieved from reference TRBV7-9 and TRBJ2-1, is DTGVSQNPRHKITKRGQNVTFRCDPISEHNRLYWYRQTLGQGPEFLTYFQNEAQLEKSRLLSDRFSAERPKGSFSTLEIQRTEQGDSAMYLCASSLGFRTSGRTISYNEQFFGPGTRLTVL.